The clone carrying this TCR beta chain was counted at least ten times. The antigen remains undetermined. This CDR3 spans 17 amino acids. The V and J ends lost 4 bases and 3 bases, in that order; junction bases with no gene match: 7. These data are taken from a study of T cell repertoires in cytomegalovirus infection. The wider study: TCR beta signatures that were public indicated CMV infection and matching HLA type.

One entry per CDR3 protein, called by TCRdb with MiXCR from the reads. The sample yields 250,000 or so distinct CDR3 sequences, approximately 15% seen once. Study findings and constraints: Adding up the frequency of public TCR beta families identified people who carried CMV plus the relevant HLA. There were HLA-C-restricted CMV-specific TCR beta clonotypes dominating the ex vivo response.

The V call is TRBV12-3 or TRBV12-4, the J call TRBJ2-6, with 9 bases matching TRBD1. Sequences were obtained from CD8+ T cells from PBMCs. This sequence originates from a human donor in good health (CMV status not recorded). Some clones in this sample may be carry-over from other donors' samples. For the CDR3, the DNA is TGTGCCAGCAGTTCAGGGGACAGGGAGTATGGGGCCAACGTCCTGACTTTC. It translates to CASSSGDREYGANVLTF.